This T cell receptor (beta chain) was retrieved from a study of PD-1 blockade in mismatch repair-deficient tumors. The study, taken as a whole, reports: Tumor-resident clones, often absent from pretreatment blood, expanded after pembrolizumab and then contracted.

Time point given: roughly eleven-day in vitro stimulation with candidate mutation-associated neoantigen peptide 1. TCRs were sequenced from a few patients responding to pembrolizumab. An approximately ten-day in vitro culture was run per each of several reactive peptides. CDR3 length: 13 amino acids. V dropped 0 bases and J dropped 6 bases, with 9 bases sitting between them. Per germline, CDR1 SGHTA and CDR2 FQGTGA. Using immunoSEQ multiplex PCR, the repertoire was profiled, and TCRdb retains in-frame clones only, with some absent. Of roughly 9,000 clones listed, about 90% are singletons. On this clone itself: The antigen is unknown.

Sequences were derived from cells cultured in vitro, sampled from a patient treated with pembrolizumab. This clonotype was sampled from an adult with mismatch repair-deficient cancer. This chain links TRBV7-3 with TRBJ2-7, with D perhaps TRBD1 (5 bases). The CDR3 nucleotides read TGTGCCAGCAGCTTAACAGGGGCCGGCGAGCAGTACTTC. This codes for CASSLTGAGEQYF.